This passage covers 13 T cell receptor beta chains from one sample sequenced in a study of regulatory T cells in long-lasting Graves disease. Arm-PCR of CDR3 regions and iRepertoire HTBI primers were the basis on which TCR beta libraries were built. One entry per CDR3 protein, called by TCRdb with MiXCR from the multiplex PCR reads. This sample carries 440,000 or so distinct CDR3 sequences, about 16% of them seen once, and the ten largest clones take roughly a sixth. Indicated time point: newly diagnosed GD, antithyroid drugs for less than 3 months. PBMC-derived RNA was used for the TCR library. This same sample was also part of a study on T cells in Graves' hyperthyroidism and ophthalmopathy.

The starting material was peripheral blood mononuclear cells (PBMCs), obtained at new diagnosis, from a patient treated with antithyroid drugs. These receptor sequences come from a woman in her thirties with Graves disease.

To note about this clonotype: One base separates it from a far larger clone, so it is likely a read error. V is TRBV6-4 and J is TRBJ2-7; 16 positions match TRBD2. V trimming: 4 bases; J trimming: 2 bases; junction bases outside the gene matches: 11. There are 19 residues in the CDR3. The germline gives CDR1 MRHNA, CDR2 SNTAGT. The CDR3 DNA reads TGTGCCAGCAGTGGAGCAGCATACGGGACTAGCGGGAGGGCCTACGAGCAGTACTTC. Translation gives CASSGAAYGTSGRAYEQYF.

The sample holds many counts of this clonotype. The chain has TRBV6-2 or TRBV6-3 and TRBJ2-3; the match to TRBD2 covers 10 bases. The J segment lost 4 bases and the V segment lost 7 bases, leaving 8 bases of the junction unmatched. Germline V gene sequence: CDR1 MNHEY, CDR2 SVGEGT. There are 15 residues in the CDR3. CDR3 DNA: TGTGCCAGCATGGCTAGCGGGAGAAACCCAGATACGCAGTATTTT. It encodes CASMASGRNPDTQYF.

This clonotype appeared a few times. This rearrangement joins TRBV5-1 to TRBJ2-5, with 8 bases matching TRBD2. The V segment lost 7 bases and the J segment 5 bases; nucleotides outside the gene matches: 13. The CDR3 covers 15 residues. Germline V CDR1 and CDR2: SGHRS, YFSETQ. CDR3 sequence: CASGPAGEPEETQYF. The CDR3 region has the DNA TGCGCCAGCGGCCCAGCGGGGGAACCGGAGGAGACCCAGTACTTC.

In its sample, this clonotype was seen many times. The rearrangement links TRBV27 to TRBJ2-1; D remains ambiguous. Germline V CDR1 and CDR2: MNHEY, SMNVEV (reference sequence). The V end lost 4 bases, the J end lost 6 bases, and 13 bases lay between the germline ends. The CDR3 contains 14 residues. The CDR3 is CASSWTPWGNEQFF. DNA of the CDR3: TGTGCCAGCAGTTGGACGCCCTGGGGCAATGAGCAGTTCTTC.

The genes are TRBV19 and TRBJ1-5, with 8 bases matching TRBD1. The CDR3 loop spans 15 amino acids. J was trimmed by 5 bases and V by 4 bases; bases with no gene match: 7. Per germline, CDR1 LNHDA and CDR2 SQIVND (reference sequence). The DNA for the CDR3 is TGTGCCAGTAGTACAAGGGACAGGCCCTATCAGCCCCAGCATTTT. This encodes CASSTRDRPYQPQHF.

This clonotype was seen at least ten times. V usage is TRBV12-3 or TRBV12-4 and J usage is TRBJ2-1; D uncertain. Deletions cut 5 bases from V and 2 bases from J, with 7 bases between. This CDR3 is built from 13 residues. CDR3 amino acids: CASSQTTYNEQFF. The DNA for the CDR3 is TGTGCCAGCAGTCAGACGACCTACAATGAGCAGTTCTTC.

This clonotype was seen a few times. This may be a read error: a much more frequent sequence differs by one nucleotide. This chain connects TRBV20-1 to TRBJ2-3, with TRBD1 as a possible D gene (6 bases). The length of the CDR3 is 15 residues. Germline lookup yields CDR1 DFQATT and CDR2 SNEGSKA (reference sequence). This CDR3 reads CSARDWTESTDAQYF. CDR3 DNA: TGCAGTGCTAGAGATTGGACAGAGAGCACAGATGCGCAGTATTTT.

This clonotype was recorded a few times. V and J are TRBV7-9 and TRBJ2-3, with 8 bases aligning to TRBD2. CDR1 and CDR2 (germline): SEHNR, FQNEAQ (reference sequence). This CDR3 region has 13 residues. V gave up 8 bases and J gave up 4 bases; unmatched junction bases: 5. The DNA of the CDR3 is TGTGCCAGCGGCAGCGGGAGTCCAGATACGCAGTATTTT. It is translated as CASGSGSPDTQYF.

This clonotype has a count of ten or more. This rearrangement joins TRBV19 to TRBJ1-5; a weak D match, TRBD1 (5 bases). Germline V gene sequence: CDR1 LNHDA, CDR2 SQIVND (reference sequence). The length of the CDR3 is 15 residues. Deletions cut 5 bases from V and 2 bases from J, with 13 bases between. The CDR3 loop is CASSDVQGGNQPQHF. CDR3 sequence (DNA): TGTGCCAGTAGTGATGTTCAGGGAGGCAATCAGCCCCAGCATTTT.

This clonotype has a handful of counts. The CDR3 loop reads CSAPGQETSANEQYF. The CDR3 DNA follows: TGCAGTGCTCCTGGGCAGGAGACTAGCGCGAACGAGCAGTACTTC. The chain carries TRBV20-1 and TRBJ2-7; 8 nucleotides align to TRBD2. V gave up 5 bases and J gave up 5 bases; unmatched junction bases: 14. Germline values: CDR1 DFQATT, CDR2 SNEGSKA (reference sequence). This CDR3 region has 15 residues.

This clonotype was recorded once. This may be a read error, as it is one base from a much larger clone. Because it lacks the conserved phenylalanine or tryptophan at the end, this CDR3 is likely a read error. The chain uses TRBV7-8 and TRBJ2-1, with 7 bases that match TRBD2. The CDR3 has 15 amino acids. The germline gives CDR1 SGHVS, CDR2 FQNEAQ. V shed 7 bases, J shed 5 bases, and the junction held 11 bases outside the gene matches. Written as DNA, the CDR3 is TGTGCCAGCACCACCGCCGGGACTACTGACAATGAGCAGTTCTCC. The encoded protein is CASTTAGTTDNEQFS.

This clonotype has ten or more counts. The rearrangement joins TRBV7-3 to TRBJ2-1, with TRBD2 as a possible D gene (7 bases). V was trimmed by 5 bases and J by 9 bases, leaving 11 bases between them. Per the germline V gene, CDR1 is SGHTA and CDR2 is FQGTGA. The CDR3 is 12 amino acids. CDR3: CASSPRGGEQFF. The CDR3 nucleotides read TGTGCCAGCAGCCCGAGGGGGGGTGAGCAGTTCTTC.

The sample holds many counts of this clonotype. The chain links TRBV29-1 to TRBJ2-7, with D unresolved. V shed 0 bases and J shed 3 bases, with 3 bases lying between them. The CDR3 runs 11 residues. Germline values: CDR1 SQVTM, CDR2 ANQGSEA. The CDR3 sequence: CSVEDVYEQYF. The CDR3 region has the DNA TGCAGCGTTGAAGATGTCTACGAGCAGTACTTC.